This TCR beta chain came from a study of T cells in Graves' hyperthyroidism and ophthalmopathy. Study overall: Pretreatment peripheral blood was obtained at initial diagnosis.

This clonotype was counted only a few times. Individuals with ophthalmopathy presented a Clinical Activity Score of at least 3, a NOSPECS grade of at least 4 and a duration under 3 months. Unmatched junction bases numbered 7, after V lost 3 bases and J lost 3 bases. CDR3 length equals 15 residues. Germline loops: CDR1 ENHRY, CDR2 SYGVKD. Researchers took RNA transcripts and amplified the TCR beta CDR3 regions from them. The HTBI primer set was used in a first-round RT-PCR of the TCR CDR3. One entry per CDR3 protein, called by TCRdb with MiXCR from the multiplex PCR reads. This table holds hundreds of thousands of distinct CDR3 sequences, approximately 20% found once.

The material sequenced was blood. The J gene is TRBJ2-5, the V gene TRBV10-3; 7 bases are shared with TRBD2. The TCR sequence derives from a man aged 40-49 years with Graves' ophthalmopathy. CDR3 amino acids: CAISDPGLPKETQYF. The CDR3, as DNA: TGTGCCATCAGTGACCCGGGACTACCTAAAGAGACCCAGTACTTC.